This entry lists 27 T cell receptor beta chains sequenced from one sample in a study of blood T cells in healthy people across ages. A sample-barcoded 5' primer and a J-beta primer mix were used in a second PCR of roughly 7 to 12 cycles. TCRdb reprocessed the 5' RACE reads with MiXCR, giving one entry per CDR3 protein. The data contain 550,000 to 650,000 distinct CDR3 sequences, 25% to 35% of them seen just once; the ten biggest clones take up over 3.5%. These data were also filed under a second study, of T cells of mothers and their children.

Sequencing was performed on blood. Every receptor here comes from a boy under 10 years old in good health.

This chain connects TRBV7-8 to TRBJ1-4; no definite D call. Per germline, CDR1 SGHVS and CDR2 FQNEAQ. CDR3 length equals 15 residues. With 8 bases removed from V and 3 bases from J, the gap between germline ends came to 16 bases. The CDR3 spells CASSLRRTPNEKLFF. CDR3 nucleotides: TGTGCCAGCTCACTGCGTCGGACCCCTAATGAAAAACTGTTTTTT.

The chain combines TRBV3-1 with TRBJ2-5, with 8 positions matching TRBD1. Losses at the gene ends were 5 bases for V and 0 bases for J; bases not matched to a gene: 2. Germline V CDR1 and CDR2: LGHDT, YNNKEL (reference sequence). The CDR3 consists of 14 residues. CDR3 coding DNA: TGTGCCAGCAGCGGGACAGGCCACCAAGAGACCCAGTACTTC. Its protein product is CASSGTGHQETQYF.

This clonotype was detected only a few times. The chain recombines TRBV2 with TRBJ2-5; 9 bases align to TRBD2. The junction had 7 bases not matched to a gene; V was cut back by 6 bases and J by 2 bases. The CDR3 is made up of 15 amino acids. Per the germline V gene, CDR1 is SNHLY and CDR2 is FYNNEI. CDR3 bases: TGTGCCAGCAGCCGGGGCGGGGGGGTTCAAGAGACCCAGTACTTC. This codes for CASSRGGGVQETQYF. The whole variable domain, filled in from reference TRBV2 and TRBJ2-5, reads EPEVTQTPSHQVTQMGQEVILRCVPISNHLYFYWYRQILGQKVEFLVSFYNNEISEKSEIFDDQFSVERPDGSNFTLKIRSTKLEDSAMYFCASSRGGGVQETQYFGPGTRLLVL.

The rearrangement links TRBV4-1 to TRBJ2-5, with 7 bases matching TRBD2. CDR3 size: 14 residues. The germline CDR1 and CDR2 sequences are MGHRA and YSYEKL. V trimming: 2 bases; J trimming: 3 bases; junction bases outside the gene matches: 3. CDR3: CASSQPLAEETQYF. CDR3 sequence (DNA): TGCGCCAGCAGCCAACCTCTAGCGGAAGAGACCCAGTACTTC.

V is TRBV29-1 and J is TRBJ2-5; TRBD1 agrees at 8 bases. Gene TRBJ2-1 matches the end of the DNA better, so the J call may be wrong. Looked up from germline, CDR1 is SQVTM and CDR2 is ANQGSEA. The CDR3 totals 14 residues. CDR3: CSVALDREDNEQFF. CDR3 nucleotides: TGCAGCGTTGCGCTGGACAGGGAGGACAATGAGCAGTTCTTC.

Only a few counts were recorded for this clonotype. The chain combines TRBV7-8 with TRBJ2-1; TRBD2 matches 8 bases. CDR1 SGHVS and CDR2 FQNEAQ come from the germline V gene. The CDR3 is 16 residues long. Trimming took 0 bases from V and 5 from J; bases not matched to a gene: 6. This CDR3 reads CASSLARTSRNNEQFF. As DNA, the CDR3 is TGTGCCAGCAGCTTAGCGCGGACTAGCCGAAACAATGAGCAGTTCTTC.

This clonotype was counted once. The germline gene is not matched at one end of the junction; a read error may be the cause. The chain joins TRBV27 to TRBJ2-5, with 13 bases identical to TRBD2. The DNA end is a closer match to TRBJ2-1, so the J assignment may be wrong. Germline CDR1 MNHEY, CDR2 SMNVEV (reference sequence). This CDR3 is 14 amino acids long. CDR3: CTSSGLAGANEQFF. CDR3 nucleotides: TGTACCAGCAGCGGACTAGCGGGAGCAAATGAGCAGTTCTTC.

This clonotype was detected only a few times. This rearrangement joins TRBV7-3 to TRBJ2-2, with D possibly being TRBD2 (5 bases). V gave up 5 bases and J gave up 6 bases, with 19 bases separating them. There are 16 residues in the CDR3. CDR1 is SGHTA, CDR2 FQGTGA, per germline. The CDR3 is CASSPGRLYAAGELFF. Written as DNA, the CDR3 is TGTGCCAGCAGCCCTGGCCGACTATACGCGGCCGGGGAGCTGTTTTTT.

This clonotype has a handful of counts. This chain connects TRBV27 to TRBJ2-7, with a weak D call TRBD2 (6 bases). In germline, CDR1 is MNHEY, CDR2 SMNVEV (reference sequence). The V end was cut by 8 bases, the J end by 3 bases, with 17 bases between. The CDR3 contains 14 residues. The CDR3 spells CASWTKLALYEQYF. In DNA form, the CDR3 reads TGTGCCAGCTGGACGAAGCTAGCGCTCTACGAGCAGTACTTC.

The rearrangement uses TRBV7-6 and TRBJ2-2; 7 bases fit TRBD2. The germline V gene encodes CDR1 SGHVS and CDR2 FNYEAQ. The CDR3 is 18 residues long. V was pared by 1 base and J by 5 bases, with 13 bases of the junction left unmatched. In DNA form, the CDR3 reads TGTGCCAGCAGCTTAGGCCTACGGCGAGCGGGACCAACCGGGGAGCTGTTTTTT. Protein: CASSLGLRRAGPTGELFF.

The CDR3 DNA sequence: TGTGCCAGCAGTACTAGCGGGGGTAGGGGGAACGAGCAGTACTTC. Protein: CASSTSGGRGNEQYF. V gene TRBV28 combines with J gene TRBJ2-7, with TRBD2 matching over 11 bases. Trimming took 5 bases from V and 5 from J; bases not matched to a gene: 8. Germline lookup yields CDR1 MDHEN and CDR2 SYDVKM. The CDR3 covers 15 residues.

This chain links TRBV12-3 or TRBV12-4 with TRBJ2-5; 10 nucleotides agree with TRBD2. The J call is in doubt because the DNA end fits TRBJ2-1 better. The CDR3 runs to 14 residues. The CDR3 DNA follows: TGTGCCAGCAGTAGAAGCGGGGGGGCCAATGAGCAGTTCTTC. Translated: CASSRSGGANEQFF.

This sequence joins TRBV11-2 and TRBJ1-4; 7 nucleotides match TRBD1. The trim removed 5 bases at V and 0 bases at J, leaving 6 bases unmatched. This CDR3 has 16 residues. CDR1 and CDR2 (germline): SGHAT, FQNNGV. CDR3 DNA sequence: TGTGCCAGCAGCGACAGGGTGCTTGCAACTAATGAAAAACTGTTTTTT. This encodes CASSDRVLATNEKLFF.

The chain carries TRBV20-1 and TRBJ2-3, with 7 bases that match TRBD2. The germline gives CDR1 DFQATT, CDR2 SNEGSKA (reference sequence). The V gene end was trimmed by 2 bases and the J gene end by 6 bases; junction bases not matched to a gene: 8. The CDR3 runs to 14 residues. As DNA, the CDR3 is TGCAGTGCTAGATCCCCAGGGCGGGGGGATACGCAGTATTTT. It specifies CSARSPGRGDTQYF.

With regard to this clonotype: A read error is likely, as this CDR3 ends without the conserved phenylalanine or tryptophan. The chain combines TRBV5-4 with TRBJ1-2, with D unclear. Germline V lookup: CDR1 SGHNT, CDR2 YYREEE (reference sequence). V was cut by 0 bases and J by 4 bases, with 19 bases left in between. The CDR3 length is 17 residues. The CDR3 is CASSLARLGNPGYGYTL. CDR3 in DNA: TGTGCCAGCAGCTTGGCCCGCCTAGGAAATCCGGGCTATGGCTACACCCTC.

J is TRBJ1-2 and V is TRBV9, with 7 bases identical to TRBD1. Germline V CDR1 and CDR2: SGDLS, YYNGEE. With 2 bases clipped from V and 4 bases from J, the junction kept 8 bases outside the gene matches. This CDR3 contains 15 residues. DNA for the CDR3: TGTGCCAGCAGCGTGACAGCCGACAGGGTCTATGGCTACACCTTC. Translation gives CASSVTADRVYGYTF.

This sequence joins TRBV28 and TRBJ2-7; either TRBD1 or TRBD2 may fit D (5 bases each). V lost 6 bases to trimming and J lost 2 bases, with 17 bases between them. The CDR3 length is 15 residues. CDR1 MDHEN and CDR2 SYDVKM come from the germline V gene. The DNA of the CDR3 is TGTGCCAGCAGCTACTCCGGGACGGTGCCCTACGAGCAGTACTTC. This gives the protein CASSYSGTVPYEQYF. The variable domain in full, completed from reference TRBV28 and TRBJ2-7, reads DVKVTQSSRYLVKRTGEKVFLECVQDMDHENMFWYRQDPGLGLRLIYFSYDVKMKEKGDIPEGYSVSREKKERFSLILESASTNQTSMYLCASSYSGTVPYEQYFGPGTRLTVT.

This sequence joins TRBV12-3 or TRBV12-4 and TRBJ2-5, with 9 bases aligning to TRBD2. The CDR3 loop spans 17 amino acids. Trimming removed 1 base from V and 2 bases from J; junction bases left unmatched: 8. The CDR3 sequence: CASSLGPAGGGQETQYF. In nucleotides, the CDR3 is TGTGCCAGCAGTTTAGGGCCAGCGGGGGGTGGACAAGAGACCCAGTACTTC.

V is TRBV12-3 or TRBV12-4 and J is TRBJ2-7; 7 nucleotides match TRBD2. CDR3 size: 19 residues. Germline trimming cut 3 bases from V and 7 bases from J; bases unmatched to any gene: 24. CDR3 loop: CASSFGEGRAGPGDLEQYF. The CDR3 nucleotides are TGTGCCAGCAGTTTTGGGGAGGGCAGGGCCGGGCCAGGCGATTTAGAGCAGTACTTC.

This clonotype was observed a few times. This chain uses TRBV10-2 with TRBJ1-1, with a tentative D call TRBD1 (6 bases). Germline V gene lookup returns CDR1 WSHSY and CDR2 SAAADI. Trimming shortened V by 4 bases and J by 5 bases, and 11 bases separated the two germline ends. The CDR3 is 13 residues long. The CDR3 loop reads CASSVTGRTEAFF. Written as DNA, the CDR3 is TGCGCCAGCAGTGTTACAGGGCGGACTGAAGCTTTCTTT.

The rearrangement joins TRBV30 to TRBJ1-2, with D maybe TRBD1 (5 bases). V lost 5 bases and J 6 bases, leaving 13 bases between the germline ends. CDR1 is GTSNPN and CDR2 is SVGIG in the germline V gene (reference sequence). The CDR3 is 12 amino acids. CDR3 DNA sequence: TGTGCCTGGGACGGGGGTTCTCATGGCTACACCTTC. Amino acids: CAWDGGSHGYTF.

The table lists this clonotype with a few counts. Because the CDR3 is missing its conserved closing phenylalanine or tryptophan, this is likely a read error. V is TRBV30 and J is TRBJ1-2; D perhaps matches TRBD1 (5 bases). Trimming removed 0 bases at V and 6 bases at J, with 11 bases between. Germline CDR1 and CDR2: GTSNPN and SVGIG (reference sequence). CDR3 length equals 13 residues. CDR3 region: CAWSVRGGDGYTI. CDR3 nucleotides: TGTGCCTGGAGTGTACGAGGAGGGGATGGCTACACCATC.

The chain uses TRBV7-2 and TRBJ2-1; TRBD1 aligns across 11 bases. The end of the DNA fits TRBJ2-5 better, so the J call may be wrong. From germline, CDR1 is SGHTA and CDR2 FQGNSA. This CDR3 contains 15 residues. This CDR3 reads CASSAGQGGWETQYF. The DNA of the CDR3 is TGTGCCAGCAGCGCGGGACAGGGGGGTTGGGAGACCCAGTACTTC.

In its sample, this clonotype was seen a few times. CDR3 sequence (DNA): TGTGCCAGTAGTATCCGGGAAAGCAGGGAGGGCTACGAGCAGTACTTC. Amino acids: CASSIRESREGYEQYF. J is TRBJ2-5 and V is TRBV19, with 7 bases aligning to TRBD2. The DNA end is a closer match to TRBJ2-7, so the J assignment may be wrong. The germline gives CDR1 LNHDA, CDR2 SQIVND (reference sequence). CDR3 length: 16 residues.

This chain links TRBV10-3 with TRBJ1-3; no reliable D call. Trimming cost V 7 bases and J 4 bases, with 11 bases left between them. The germline V gene has CDR1 ENHRY and CDR2 SYGVKD. This CDR3 has 13 residues. The CDR3 coding sequence is TGTGCCATCAAATATCCTCAGGGAAACACCATATATTTT. Translation gives CAIKYPQGNTIYF.

The chain combines TRBV6-2 or TRBV6-3 with TRBJ2-5, with a possible D match to TRBD1 (8 bases). Germline V lookup: CDR1 MNHEY, CDR2 SVGEGT. Trimming left V 3 bases short and J 5 bases short, with 22 bases between. CDR3 length: 17 amino acids. CDR3 region: CASSYEQGQGGVETQYF. The CDR3 DNA is TGTGCCAGCAGTTATGAGCAAGGACAGGGAGGGGTGGAGACCCAGTACTTC.

V is TRBV4-1 and J is TRBJ1-5; no firm D call. The CDR3 totals 15 residues. Trimming took off 5 bases at V and 1 base at J, with 12 bases between the two ends. Germline CDR1 is MGHRA and CDR2 is YSYEKL. Here the CDR3 reads CASSSGGTSNQPQHF. For the CDR3, the DNA is TGCGCCAGCAGCTCCGGAGGTACGAGCAATCAGCCCCAGCATTTT.